The clone carrying this TCR beta chain was recorded at least ten times. The antigen is undetermined. These data are taken from a study of T-cell memory formation after mild COVID-19. Points from the study as a whole: Cross-reactive memory appears to have joined, as suggested by some responding clones showing up in pre-infection memory. CD4/CD8 balance characterized clones contracting day 15 to 85, and CD4+ skew characterized later expanders. Of the contracting clones, CD4+ ones lay mainly in CM and EM, and CD8+ ones in EMRA.

The TCR alpha and TCR beta cDNA libraries, bearing sample barcodes and UMIs, were generated by 5'RACE using constant-segment primers. MiXCR, run by TCRdb on the 5' RACE reads, gives a single entry per CDR3 protein. The sample includes around 140,000 distinct CDR3 sequences, 6% to 7% of them seen just once. There are 16 residues in the CDR3. V trimming: 2 bases; J trimming: 8 bases; junction bases outside the gene matches: 8. Germline V gives CDR1 LGHNA, CDR2 YNFKEQ. The source of this sequence is an adult woman who had mild COVID-19 (a few samples of this study predate the infection). Cell type and time point are not known. Material: PBMCs or a T cell subset sorted from them (not recorded which). The chain joins TRBV4-2 to TRBJ2-1; 11 bases fit TRBD1. The CDR3 nucleotides read TGTGCCAGCAGCCAACACCGGGACAGGGGGTTGGATGAGCAGTTCTTC. Translation: CASSQHRDRGLDEQFF.